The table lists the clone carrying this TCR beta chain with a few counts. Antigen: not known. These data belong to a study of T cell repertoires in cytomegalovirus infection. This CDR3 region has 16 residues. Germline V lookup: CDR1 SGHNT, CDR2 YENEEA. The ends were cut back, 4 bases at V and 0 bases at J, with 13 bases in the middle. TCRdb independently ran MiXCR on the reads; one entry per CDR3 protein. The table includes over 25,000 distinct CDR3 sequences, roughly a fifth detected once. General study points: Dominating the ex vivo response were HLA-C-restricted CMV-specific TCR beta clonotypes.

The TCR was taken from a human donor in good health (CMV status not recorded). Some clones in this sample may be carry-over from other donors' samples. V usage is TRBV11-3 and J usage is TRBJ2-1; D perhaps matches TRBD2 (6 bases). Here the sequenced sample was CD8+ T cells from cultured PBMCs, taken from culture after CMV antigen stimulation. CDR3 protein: CASSWGVGLSYNEQFF. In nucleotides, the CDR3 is TGTGCCAGCAGCTGGGGGGTGGGCCTCTCCTACAATGAGCAGTTCTTC.